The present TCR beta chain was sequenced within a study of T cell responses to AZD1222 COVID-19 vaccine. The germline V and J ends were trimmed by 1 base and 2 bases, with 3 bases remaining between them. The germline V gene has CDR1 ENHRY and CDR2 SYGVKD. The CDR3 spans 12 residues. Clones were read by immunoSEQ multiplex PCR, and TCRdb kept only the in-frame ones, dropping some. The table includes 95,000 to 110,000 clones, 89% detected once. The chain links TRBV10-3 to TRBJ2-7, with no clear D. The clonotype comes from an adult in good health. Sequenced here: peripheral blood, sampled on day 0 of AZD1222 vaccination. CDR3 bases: TGTGCCATCAGTGAGTTGGCCTACGAGCAGTACTTC. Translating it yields CAISELAYEQYF.